Following are 13 T cell receptor beta chains from one sample sequenced in a study of beta chain features in type 1 diabetes (dated by TCRdb to the late 2010s). The library was prepared using the immunoSEQ multiplex PCR assay. All of the isolated RNA was reverse transcribed with the High Capacity cDNA Reverse Transcription Kit, so expressed TCRB transcripts were sequenced. TCRdb took over this immuneACCESS table, retaining in-frame rearrangements with V and J assigned. Such tables are incomplete; in checked studies, under half of the missing clones stem from an unresolved V gene, and the remainder is unexplained. The sample includes hundreds of thousands of clones, with around 15% observed a single time. The top ten hold about 0.097% of the sample. The sample taken for sequencing was naive CD4+ T cells from blood. The cell subset or site tag for this specimen amounts to: true naive CD4+ T cells. These receptors came from a man younger than 35 in good health.

This chain connects TRBV28 to TRBJ2-1; perhaps D is TRBD1 or TRBD2 (5 bases each). Trimming removed 6 bases at V and 3 bases at J, with 18 bases between. Germline CDR1 MDHEN, CDR2 SYDVKM. The CDR3 extends over 16 amino acids. Here the CDR3 reads CASRLPGTVFYNEQFF. In DNA, the CDR3 is TGTGCCAGCAGATTACCAGGGACCGTATTCTACAATGAGCAGTTCTTC. The full variable domain, its missing parts supplied by reference TRBV28 and TRBJ2-1, is DVKVTQSSRYLVKRTGEKVFLECVQDMDHENMFWYRQDPGLGLRLIYFSYDVKMKEKGDIPEGYSVSREKKERFSLILESASTNQTSMYLCASRLPGTVFYNEQFFGPGTRLTVL.

The chain is built from TRBV7-2 and TRBJ2-2; 12 bases agree with TRBD2. This CDR3 contains 17 residues. V shed 5 bases, J shed 4 bases, and the junction held 8 bases outside the gene matches. Germline assignment: CDR1 SGHTA and CDR2 FQGNSA. As DNA, the CDR3 is TGTGCCAGCAGCCCTTTACTAGCGGGAGGCCCCACCGGGGAGCTGTTTTTT. Translated: CASSPLLAGGPTGELFF.

This sequence joins TRBV15 and TRBJ2-5; 9 bases fit TRBD1. The CDR3 length is 14 residues. Germline lookup yields CDR1 LNHNV and CDR2 YYDKDF (reference sequence). V was clipped by 6 bases and J by 3 bases; unmatched bases: 5. The chain's CDR3 is CATSRQGGEETQYF. The CDR3 DNA is TGTGCCACCAGTCGACAGGGGGGAGAAGAGACCCAGTACTTC.

The chain carries TRBV20-1 and TRBJ2-1, with D possibly matching TRBD1 (6 bases). The CDR3 is 11 residues long. Trimming removed 4 bases at V and 6 bases at J, with 7 bases between. Germline CDR1 and CDR2: DFQATT and SNEGSKA (reference sequence). CDR3 nucleotide sequence: TGCAGTGCTAACAGGGCCAATGAGCAGTTCTTC. Its translation: CSANRANEQFF.

This clone was counted between two and nine times. The chain recombines TRBV7-9 with TRBJ1-2; D gene unclear. The V gene's germline CDR1 is SEHNR and CDR2 FQNEAQ (reference sequence). V was pared by 5 bases and J by 2 bases, with 15 bases between. This CDR3 region has 15 residues. CDR3 DNA: TGTGCCAGCAGCCCCTTTGGGAGTTTGAACTATGGCTACACCTTC. It is translated as CASSPFGSLNYGYTF.

This clone was found a few times. Other DNA sequences in the sample encode the same CDR3. The chain is built from TRBV10-3 and TRBJ2-5; 7 bases are shared with TRBD2. The CDR3 is 15 residues long. Trimming cost V 4 bases and J 1 base; bases outside gene matches: 6. Per the germline V gene, CDR1 is ENHRY and CDR2 is SYGVKD. This CDR3 reads CAISGSSGLQETQYF. CDR3 in DNA: TGTGCCATCAGTGGTTCTAGCGGCCTCCAAGAGACCCAGTACTTC.

In this sample, this clone turned up a few times. The chain has TRBV5-6 and TRBJ2-6; 8 nucleotides agree with TRBD1. V was clipped by 4 bases and J by 0 bases; unmatched bases: 6. From germline, CDR1 is SGHDT and CDR2 YYEEEE. The CDR3 spans 17 residues. CDR3: CASSPRTGSSGANVLTF. CDR3 DNA sequence: TGTGCCAGCAGCCCTCGGACAGGGAGCTCTGGGGCCAACGTCCTGACTTTC.

A few counts support this clone. V and J are TRBV19 and TRBJ2-7; 9 positions match TRBD1. This CDR3 contains 14 residues. The J segment lost 5 bases and the V segment lost 9 bases, leaving 11 bases of the junction unmatched. The germline gives CDR1 LNHDA, CDR2 SQIVND (reference sequence). Here the CDR3 DNA reads TGTGCCAGCCTCCCGACAGGGGGTGACCACGAGCAGTACTTC. Its translation: CASLPTGGDHEQYF. The variable domain in full, completed from reference TRBV19 and TRBJ2-7, reads DGGITQSPKYLFRKEGQNVTLSCEQNLNHDAMYWYRQDPGQGLRLIYYSQIVNDFQKGDIAEGYSVSREKKESFPLTVTSAQKNPTAFYLCASLPTGGDHEQYFGPGTRLTVT.

This clone was recorded once. The chain joins TRBV4-1 to TRBJ2-7; D ambiguous. Per the germline V gene, CDR1 is MGHRA and CDR2 is YSYEKL. The CDR3 is 18 amino acids. Trimming stripped 1 base from V and 2 bases from J, with 21 bases between. The CDR3 DNA reads TGCGCCAGCAGCCAAGCCAACCTCAAGGGCCAGGTAACCTACGAGCAGTACTTC. Translated, it gives CASSQANLKGQVTYEQYF.

The rearrangement links TRBV6-5 to TRBJ2-1; D perhaps matches TRBD1 (6 bases). Between the trimmed V and J ends, which lost 0 bases and 3 bases, there was a span of 9 bases. From germline, CDR1 is MNHEY and CDR2 SVGAGI. The CDR3 spans 15 residues. This chain's CDR3 is CASSYSTGRYNEQFF. DNA of the CDR3: TGTGCCAGCAGTTACTCAACAGGGCGCTACAATGAGCAGTTCTTC.

This chain connects TRBV4-2 to TRBJ2-3; 8 nucleotides match TRBD2. Trimming at V came to 4 bases and at J to 6 bases, leaving 12 bases not matched to a gene. Germline loops: CDR1 LGHNA, CDR2 YNFKEQ. This CDR3 spans 16 amino acids. In DNA, the CDR3 is TGTGCCAGCAGCCCCTCCCCGTCAGCGGGGGTGGATACGCAGTATTTT. It encodes CASSPSPSAGVDTQYF.

This clone was seen only a few times. V gene TRBV20-1 combines with J gene TRBJ2-1, with D uncertain. The CDR3 sequence is 11 residues long. CDR1 DFQATT and CDR2 SNEGSKA come from the germline V gene (reference sequence). Trimming left V 5 bases short and J 8 bases short, with 10 bases between. The chain's CDR3 is CSAQMEYEQFF. The DNA of the CDR3 is TGCAGTGCTCAGATGGAGTATGAGCAGTTCTTC.

The chain combines TRBV9 with TRBJ2-7; D unclear. The CDR3 sequence is 11 residues long. V was trimmed by 4 bases and J by 5 bases, leaving 7 bases between them. Germline V gene sequence: CDR1 SGDLS, CDR2 YYNGEE. CDR3 residues: CASSSRDEQYF. The CDR3 coding sequence is TGTGCCAGCAGCTCCCGAGACGAGCAGTACTTC.